The 29 T cell receptor beta chains in this list originate from one sample, sequenced in a study of control samples from healthy donors and cancer patients. The table came from immunoSEQ multiplex PCR; TCRdb's copy has only in-frame clones and leaves some out. The sample includes approximately 28,000 clones, 91% of them seen just once. Sequencing was carried out using PBMCs. The source of these receptors is a middle-aged man with lung cancer.

The V and J genes are TRBV24-1 and TRBJ2-5; D unclear. Per germline, CDR1 KGHDR and CDR2 SFDVKD. The CDR3 is 14 amino acids. V lost 3 bases, J lost 2 bases, and 9 bases lay in between. This CDR3 is CATSDPWTQETQYF. CDR3 DNA sequence: TGTGCCACCAGTGATCCCTGGACGCAAGAGACCCAGTACTTC.

The chain employs TRBV27 and TRBJ2-1, with no clear D. V was pared by 4 bases and J by 0 bases, with 10 bases between. Germline lookup yields CDR1 MNHEY and CDR2 SMNVEV (reference sequence). The CDR3 consists of 15 residues. The CDR3 sequence: CASSYGRGSYNEQFF. CDR3 DNA sequence: TGTGCCAGCAGTTACGGGCGTGGCTCCTACAATGAGCAGTTCTTC.

The chain carries TRBV9 and TRBJ1-1, with a weak D call TRBD1 (6 bases). Trimming removed 4 bases at V and 4 bases at J, with 14 bases between. Germline CDR1 SGDLS, CDR2 YYNGEE. This CDR3 contains 14 residues. The CDR3: CASSPLQGSTEAFF. The DNA of the CDR3 is TGTGCCAGCAGCCCCCTCCAGGGGAGCACTGAAGCTTTCTTT. Full variable domain (missing parts from reference TRBV9 and TRBJ1-1): DSGVTQTPKHLITATGQRVTLRCSPRSGDLSVYWYQQSLDQGLQFLIQYYNGEERAKGNILERFSAQQFPDLHSELNLSSLELGDSALYFCASSPLQGSTEAFFGQGTRLTVV.

The sample holds one count of this clone. J is TRBJ2-3 and V is TRBV27; unclear D gene. The germline V and J ends were trimmed by 2 bases and 0 bases, with 6 bases remaining between them. CDR1 and CDR2 (germline): MNHEY, SMNVEV (reference sequence). The CDR3 totals 14 residues. The CDR3 is CASSLSSSTDTQYF. In DNA, the CDR3 is TGTGCCAGCAGTTTAAGTTCTAGCACAGATACGCAGTATTTT.

The chain joins TRBV7-6 to TRBJ1-1, with D tentatively TRBD1 (5 bases). The V gene's germline CDR1 is SGHVS and CDR2 FNYEAQ. Trimming removed 4 bases from V and 7 bases from J, with 19 bases in between. The CDR3 length is 15 residues. The chain's CDR3 is CASSSPWGERNEAFF. CDR3 bases: TGTGCCAGCAGCTCTCCCTGGGGGGAGAGGAATGAAGCTTTCTTT.

The chain combines TRBV6-5 with TRBJ1-2, with TRBD1 identical over 8 bases. V shed 6 bases, J shed 3 bases, and the junction held 6 bases outside the gene matches. Per the germline V gene, CDR1 is MNHEY and CDR2 is SVGAGI. This CDR3 is 14 amino acids long. The CDR3 DNA reads TGTGCCAGCAGCCGTTTGGGACAGGACTATGGCTACACCTTC. Residues: CASSRLGQDYGYTF.

CDR3: CASSLEGLTYSGNTIYF. The CDR3, as DNA: TGTGCCAGCAGCTTAGAGGGTCTTACCTACTCTGGAAACACCATATATTTT. This chain links TRBV11-2 with TRBJ1-3; no reliable D call. The CDR3 sequence is 17 residues long. Germline V lookup: CDR1 SGHAT, CDR2 FQNNGV. Trimming removed 0 bases from V and 0 bases from J, with 12 bases in between. Together with reference TRBV11-2 and TRBJ1-3, the CDR3 gives the full variable domain: EAGVAQSPRYKIIEKRQSVAFWCNPISGHATLYWYQQILGQGPKLLIQFQNNGVVDDSQLPKDRFSAERLKGVDSTLKIQPAKLEDSAVYLCASSLEGLTYSGNTIYFGEGSWLTVV.

The sample holds one count of this clone. This chain links TRBV5-8 with TRBJ2-2; 11 nucleotides align to TRBD1. This CDR3 comprises 15 residues. The junction had 4 bases not matched to a gene; V was cut back by 2 bases and J by 7 bases. Germline CDR1 SGHTS, CDR2 YDEGEE. The CDR3 spells CASSFRTGGYGELFF. In DNA, the CDR3 is TGTGCCAGCAGCTTCCGGACAGGGGGCTACGGGGAGCTGTTTTTT.

The chain employs TRBV5-8 and TRBJ2-3; possibly TRBD2 for D (6 bases). The CDR3 has 14 residues. The V and J ends lost 7 bases and 4 bases respectively, with 16 bases between them. Germline CDR1 and CDR2: SGHTS and YDEGEE. CDR3 protein: CASSPRTGADTQYF. CDR3 coding DNA: TGTGCCAGCTCACCCCGGACGGGGGCAGATACGCAGTATTTT.

This chain joins TRBV5-1 and TRBJ2-3; no clear D. Germline CDR1 and CDR2: SGHRS and YFSETQ. V was clipped by 0 bases and J by 11 bases, with 19 bases between them. CDR3 length: 15 residues. The DNA for the CDR3 is TGCGCCAGCAGCTTGGCGGTTCCGGGCCCGGACGAGCAGTATTTT. Its translation: CASSLAVPGPDEQYF.

This clone was detected only once. The chain couples TRBV7-8 to TRBJ2-7, with D uncertain. CDR1 and CDR2 (germline): SGHVS, FQNEAQ. V dropped 2 bases and J dropped 3 bases, with 2 bases sitting between them. The CDR3 has 11 residues. CDR3 amino acids: CASSLNYEQYF. CDR3 DNA: TGTGCCAGCAGCTTAAACTACGAGCAGTACTTC. Filled out from reference TRBV7-8 and TRBJ2-7, the complete variable domain reads GAGVSQSPRYKVAKRGQDVALRCDPISGHVSLFWYQQALGQGPEFLTYFQNEAQLDKSGLPSDRFFAERPEGSVSTLKIQRTQQEDSAVYLCASSLNYEQYFGPGTRLTVT.

The J gene is TRBJ2-1, the V gene TRBV5-1, with TRBD2 matching 9 bases. CDR1 is SGHRS and CDR2 is YFSETQ in the germline V gene. V lost 2 bases to trimming and J lost 8 bases; unmatched junction nucleotides: 8. The CDR3 covers 15 residues. The CDR3, as DNA: TGCGCCAGCAGCTTAAGCGGGGGGATTCATGATGAGCAGTTCTTC. Residues: CASSLSGGIHDEQFF.

The chain couples TRBV3-1 (or the pseudogene TRBV3-2) to TRBJ2-2; D unclear. Germline V gene sequence: CDR1 LGHDT, CDR2 YNNKEL (reference sequence). V shed 3 bases and J shed 6 bases, with 14 bases lying between them. This CDR3 region has 15 residues. CDR3 sequence reads: CASSHGQTTSGELFF. CDR3 bases: TGTGCCAGCAGCCACGGCCAAACGACGTCCGGGGAGCTGTTTTTT.

The CDR3 sequence is CASSEAGGRTDTQYF. CDR3 coding DNA: TGTGCCAGCAGTGAAGCGGGGGGGCGGACAGATACGCAGTATTTT. This chain connects TRBV2 to TRBJ2-3, with a weak D call TRBD2 (7 bases). The germline V gene encodes CDR1 SNHLY and CDR2 FYNNEI. Trimming took 0 bases from V and 3 from J, leaving 10 bases between them. CDR3 length equals 15 residues.

The V gene is TRBV4-3, the J gene TRBJ1-4; a possible D gene is TRBD1 (5 bases). V lost 10 bases to trimming and J lost 3 bases, with 18 bases between them. The CDR3 runs 15 residues. Germline CDR1 is LGHNA and CDR2 is YSLEER. In DNA form, the CDR3 reads TGCGCCATCCGACGGCCCAGGGCTGCTAATGAAAAACTGTTTTTT. Residues: CAIRRPRAANEKLFF.

The chain has TRBV6-5 and TRBJ1-3; a possible D gene is TRBD1 (5 bases). CDR1 is MNHEY, CDR2 SVGAGI, per germline. The CDR3 sequence is 13 residues long. V lost 8 bases and J 0 bases, leaving 8 bases between the germline ends. CDR3 region: CASGGYSGNTIYF. CDR3 DNA sequence: TGTGCCAGCGGGGGGTACTCTGGAAACACCATATATTTT.

V is TRBV27 and J is TRBJ2-5; weak D call: TRBD1 (5 bases). The CDR3 runs to 15 residues. Germline CDR1 reads MNHEY; CDR2 reads SMNVEV (reference sequence). V lost 0 bases, J lost 7 bases, and 15 bases lay in between. The CDR3 DNA reads as TGTGCCAGCAGTTTATCTGCAGGGAACTGGGGGACCCAGTACTTC. Its protein is CASSLSAGNWGTQYF.

J is TRBJ1-4 and V is TRBV14, with 8 bases matching TRBD1. This CDR3 region has 14 residues. Unmatched junction bases numbered 0, after V lost 1 base and J lost 5 bases. Germline V gene sequence: CDR1 SGHDN, CDR2 FVKESK. In DNA, the CDR3 is TGTGCCAGCAGCCAAGGGACAGGGAATGAAAAACTGTTTTTT. Translating gives CASSQGTGNEKLFF.

As DNA, the CDR3 is TGCGCCAGCAGCTTGGCCCCGACAGGGAAGACCTATAATTCACCCCTCCACTTT. It translates to CASSLAPTGKTYNSPLHF. This rearrangement joins TRBV5-1 to TRBJ1-6; 7 nucleotides agree with TRBD1. The CDR3 runs to 18 residues. Trimming took 0 bases from V and 2 from J; bases not matched to a gene: 8. CDR1 SGHRS and CDR2 YFSETQ come from the germline V gene.

V and J are TRBV19 and TRBJ2-2; D may be TRBD2 (6 bases). The V end lost 6 bases, the J end lost 6 bases, and 26 bases lay between the germline ends. This CDR3 comprises 18 residues. The germline gives CDR1 LNHDA, CDR2 SQIVND (reference sequence). The CDR3, as DNA: TGTGCCAGTAGCACCACGGCGGGACGGCGCTTTCTGGCCGGGGAGCTGTTTTTT. Translating gives CASSTTAGRRFLAGELFF. The full variable domain, its missing parts supplied by reference TRBV19 and TRBJ2-2, is DGGITQSPKYLFRKEGQNVTLSCEQNLNHDAMYWYRQDPGQGLRLIYYSQIVNDFQKGDIAEGYSVSREKKESFPLTVTSAQKNPTAFYLCASSTTAGRRFLAGELFFGEGSRLTVL.

The chain joins TRBV5-1 to TRBJ1-3; no clear D gene. Trimming stripped 4 bases from V and 0 bases from J, with 11 bases between. Germline CDR1 SGHRS, CDR2 YFSETQ. This CDR3 region has 15 residues. CDR3 nucleotides: TGCGCCAGCAGCCAGGACGTTAACTCTGGAAACACCATATATTTT. It translates to CASSQDVNSGNTIYF.

The chain employs TRBV19 and TRBJ2-7; no reliable D call. Germline V CDR1 and CDR2: LNHDA, SQIVND (reference sequence). V lost 4 bases and J 1 base, leaving 11 bases between the germline ends. The length of the CDR3 is 14 residues. The CDR3 reads CASSRSGESYEQYF. The CDR3 DNA sequence: TGTGCCAGTAGTAGGTCGGGCGAGTCCTACGAGCAGTACTTC.

The V and J genes are TRBV6-5 and TRBJ2-7, with 7 bases matching TRBD1. V shed 6 bases and J 0 bases; nucleotides not matched to a gene: 5. This CDR3 region has 14 residues. Germline V gene data show CDR1 as MNHEY and CDR2 as SVGAGI. This chain's CDR3 is CASRGGSSSYEQYF. The CDR3 DNA is TGTGCCAGCAGAGGGGGCTCAAGCTCCTACGAGCAGTACTTC.

This clone was picked up a small number of times. Sequence at one end of the junction differs from germline and may be a read error. The chain employs TRBV7-7 and TRBJ1-5; unclear D gene. The CDR3 totals 13 residues. Germline values: CDR1 SSHAT, CDR2 FNYEAQ (reference sequence). DNA of the CDR3: TGTGCTAGCAGCTTGAGGGAGGGTCAGCCCCAGCATTTT. Translated: CASSLREGQPQHF.

The chain employs TRBV6-2 or TRBV6-3 and TRBJ2-1; TRBD2 might be the D (5 bases). The CDR3 loop spans 14 amino acids. Germline CDR1 MNHEY, CDR2 SVGEGT. V was trimmed by 6 bases and J by 12 bases, leaving 21 bases between them. In DNA, the CDR3 is TGTGCCAGCAGCTCGACGGGCGGAGGCAGGTGGCAGTTCTTC. This encodes CASSSTGGGRWQFF.

The rearrangement uses TRBV9 and TRBJ2-2; 8 bases align to TRBD2. The CDR3 has 17 amino acids. The germline CDR1 and CDR2 sequences are SGDLS and YYNGEE. V lost 4 bases, J lost 2 bases, and 10 bases stayed unmatched. CDR3 DNA: TGTGCCAGCAGCCCGCGTCGGACTAGCCTCAACACCGGGGAGCTGTTTTTT. It translates to CASSPRRTSLNTGELFF.

This clone was detected only a few times. This rearrangement joins TRBV5-1 to TRBJ2-5; no definite D call. Germline V CDR1 and CDR2: SGHRS, YFSETQ. The CDR3 is 16 residues long. Deletions cut 0 bases from V and 1 base from J, with 13 bases between. The CDR3 sequence is CASSLASGLLQETQYF. In nucleotides, the CDR3 is TGCGCCAGCAGCTTGGCTTCTGGGCTCCTCCAAGAGACCCAGTACTTC. Full variable domain (missing parts from reference TRBV5-1 and TRBJ2-5): KAGVTQTPRYLIKTRGQQVTLSCSPISGHRSVSWYQQTPGQGLQFLFEYFSETQRNKGNFPGRFSGRQFSNSRSEMNVSTLELGDSALYLCASSLASGLLQETQYFGPGTRLLVL.

This chain connects TRBV7-2 to TRBJ2-1, with TRBD2 identical over 10 bases. V trimming: 1 base; J trimming: 3 bases; junction bases outside the gene matches: 9. In germline, CDR1 is SGHTA, CDR2 FQGNSA. The CDR3 extends over 18 amino acids. This CDR3 is CASSLGSFTSGDYNEQFF. The DNA of the CDR3 is TGTGCCAGCAGCTTAGGTTCTTTTACTAGCGGGGACTACAATGAGCAGTTCTTC.

The chain is built from TRBV27 and TRBJ1-2, with a tentative D call TRBD1 (6 bases). The germline gives CDR1 MNHEY, CDR2 SMNVEV (reference sequence). V was trimmed by 5 bases and J by 7 bases, leaving 17 bases between them. The CDR3 contains 14 residues. The CDR3 reads CASSKREGEGGYTF. The CDR3 nucleotides read TGTGCCAGCAGTAAAAGGGAGGGGGAAGGTGGCTACACCTTC.